The clone carrying this T cell receptor beta chain has just a few counts. The sample originates from a study of CD8 T cells in Susac syndrome. Random hexamers were used to reverse transcribe roughly 0.45 to 1 ug of RNA. It was immunoSEQ multiplex PCR that amplified TCR beta CDR3 across 54 Vbeta and 13 Jbeta. TCRdb re-called the immunoSEQ multiplex PCR reads through MiXCR, storing one row per CDR3 protein. The sample shows 190,000 or so distinct CDR3 sequences, 95% of them seen only once. Trimming removed 4 bases at V and 1 base at J, with 5 bases between. In germline, CDR1 is SNHLY, CDR2 FYNNEI. The CDR3 has 12 residues. TEMRA cells were FACS-enriched and CD8+ and CD4+ T cells negatively isolated.

Sequencing used CD4+ T cells from PBMCs. J is TRBJ2-7 and V is TRBV2; D gene ambiguous. The origin of this receptor is a human donor with multiple sclerosis. The CDR3 DNA is TGTGCCAGCAGTGTCGGATCCTACGAGCAGTACGTC. Translating it yields CASSVGSYEQYV.